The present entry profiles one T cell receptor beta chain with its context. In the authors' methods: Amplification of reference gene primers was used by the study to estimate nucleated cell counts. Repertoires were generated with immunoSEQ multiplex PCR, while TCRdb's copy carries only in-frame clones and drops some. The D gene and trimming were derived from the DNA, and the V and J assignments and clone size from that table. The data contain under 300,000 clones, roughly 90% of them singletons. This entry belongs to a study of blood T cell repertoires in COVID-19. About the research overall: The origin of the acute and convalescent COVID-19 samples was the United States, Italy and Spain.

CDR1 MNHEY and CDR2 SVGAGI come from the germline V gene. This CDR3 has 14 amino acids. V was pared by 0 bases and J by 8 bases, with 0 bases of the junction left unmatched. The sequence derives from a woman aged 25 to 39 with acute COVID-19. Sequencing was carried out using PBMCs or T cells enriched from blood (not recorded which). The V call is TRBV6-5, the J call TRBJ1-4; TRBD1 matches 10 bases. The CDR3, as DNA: TGTGCCAGCAGTTACTCGGGACAGGGGGAAAAACTGTTTTTT. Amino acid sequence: CASSYSGQGEKLFF.